The clone carrying this TCR beta chain was picked up many times. What it recognizes is unknown. TCRdb re-derived calls from the 5' RACE reads in MiXCR, one entry per CDR3 protein. The table includes under 300,000 distinct CDR3 sequences, roughly 7.2% detected once. The data stem from a study of T cells after yellow fever vaccination. Whole-study context: It was SMART-Seq v4 Ultra Low Input that prepared the fractions with low cell numbers.

Study-wide results and caveats: Among primary-vaccination clones, most reappeared after the booster, at approximately 97% for CD4 and approximately 90% for CD8.

The receptor was isolated from a man aged 25-45 years who received the YFV17D yellow fever vaccine. The material sequenced was CD4+ T cells sorted from PBMCs, taken 15 days after the yellow fever booster vaccination.

The CDR3 protein is CAIWNAANPDTQYF. The CDR3 bases are TGTGCCATCTGGAATGCAGCTAATCCAGATACGCAGTATTTT. The chain combines TRBV10-3 with TRBJ2-3; D is undetermined. Trimming stripped 8 bases from V and 4 bases from J, with 16 bases between. Germline V gene data show CDR1 as ENHRY and CDR2 as SYGVKD. The CDR3 has 14 residues.